This T cell receptor (beta chain) was sequenced during a study of T cell responses to AZD1222 COVID-19 vaccine. Study summary: Pooled together were second doses at about 4 or about 12 weeks. Study results and limitations: Donors, mostly white British, included more females; clonal diversity was possibly underestimated. When two AZD1222 doses had been given, Spike-specific TCR breadth and depth rose. Vaccine-related CD4 TCRs covered spike, predominating at 160-218 and 743-854.

Comments on this clone: Its antigen is as yet unknown.

Profiled with immunoSEQ multiplex PCR; TCRdb holds only in-frame clones, not every one. The sample includes some 140,000 clones, more than 75% of them seen just once. The CDR3 sequence is 17 residues long. CDR1 and CDR2 (germline): MNHEY, SMNVEV (reference sequence). The V and J ends lost 3 bases and 5 bases, in that order; junction bases with no gene match: 11. The source is an adult in good health. Sequenced material: peripheral blood, taken on day 0 of AZD1222 vaccination. The gene calls are TRBV27 and TRBJ1-4; 8 bases match TRBD1. The CDR3: CASSFRRSTGENEKLFF. In nucleotides, the CDR3 is TGTGCCAGCAGTTTTCGCCGTTCGACAGGGGAGAATGAAAAACTGTTTTTT.